The entry that follows covers one T cell receptor (beta chain) sequence. Its target is unknown. This sample was included in a study of radiotherapy plus CTLA-4 blockade in lung cancer. Across the whole study: An objective response was seen in 15% to 20% of patients, and disease control in just over 30%. Overall study findings and caveats: Among blood TCR repertoires after radiotherapy plus ipilimumab, tumor-derived clones expanded. The best predictor of response was reported to be early blood T cell clone dynamics, with interferon-beta.

Using immunoSEQ multiplex PCR, the repertoire was profiled, and TCRdb retains in-frame clones only, with some absent. Seen here are 75,000 or so clones, approximately 78% observed once, and the top ten hold more than 7%. Alongside CTLA-4 blockade with ipilimumab, patients with chemo-refractory metastatic non-small-cell lung cancer received focal radiation. The germline V and J ends were trimmed by 5 bases and 5 bases, with 5 bases remaining between them. This CDR3 has 11 residues. The germline V gene has CDR1 SGHAT and CDR2 FQNNGV. The clonotype originates from a human donor with non-small cell lung cancer who had a complete response to radiotherapy plus ipilimumab. J is TRBJ2-3 and V is TRBV11-2; possibly TRBD1 or TRBD2 for D (5 bases each). The specimen was peripheral blood, collected from a patient treated with radiotherapy plus ipilimumab. The CDR3 sequence: CASSGGDTQYF. CDR3 sequence (DNA): TGTGCCAGCAGCGGGGGAGATACGCAGTATTTT. The full variable domain, with the rest looked up from reference TRBV11-2 and TRBJ2-3, is EAGVAQSPRYKIIEKRQSVAFWCNPISGHATLYWYQQILGQGPKLLIQFQNNGVVDDSQLPKDRFSAERLKGVDSTLKIQPAKLEDSAVYLCASSGGDTQYFGPGTRLTVL.